The 31 T cell receptor beta chains given below trace back to one sample, sequenced in a study of shared clonotypes between healthy human individuals. The data were produced by immunoSEQ multiplex PCR, yet TCRdb's version contains in-frame clones alone and is incomplete. This sample has around 1,900,000 clones; 80% to 95% occur once, and the top ten carry about 1.7%. It was CD45RO-negative cells, positively selected for CCR7, that made up naive CD8 cells, with terminally differentiated effector memory CD45RA+ cells excluded. The sequencing sample was made of naive CD8+ T cells from PBMCs. Receptor source: a man aged 18 to 30 in good health. Some clones in this sample may be carry-over from other donors' samples.

This clone was seen more than once but under ten times. The chain is built from TRBV7-9 and TRBJ2-1; TRBD1 is a possible D gene (6 bases). V lost 8 bases, J lost 4 bases, and 18 bases lay in between. The germline V gene encodes CDR1 SEHNR and CDR2 FQNEAQ (reference sequence). The CDR3 length is 15 residues. The CDR3 is CASGSTGSAYNEQFF. In DNA form, the CDR3 reads TGTGCCAGCGGTTCGACAGGTTCAGCTTACAATGAGCAGTTCTTC.

For the CDR3, the DNA is TGTGCCAGCAGAGGGAGCGGGAGCTCCTACAATGAGCAGTTCTTC. Amino acid sequence: CASRGSGSSYNEQFF. The V call is TRBV6-4, the J call TRBJ2-1; 8 nucleotides align to TRBD2. With V trimmed by 6 bases and J by 0 bases, 4 bases remained unmatched. The germline V gene encodes CDR1 MRHNA and CDR2 SNTAGT. CDR3 length: 15 residues.

V gene TRBV28 combines with J gene TRBJ2-7; D assignment may be TRBD1 or TRBD2 (5 bases each). This CDR3 spans 16 amino acids. Trimming stripped 6 bases from V and 1 base from J, with 19 bases between. Germline assignment: CDR1 MDHEN and CDR2 SYDVKM. CDR3 in amino acids: CASSIGGFEYSYEQYF. In nucleotides, the CDR3 is TGTGCCAGCAGCATTGGGGGTTTTGAGTATTCCTACGAGCAGTACTTC. Drawing the rest from reference TRBV28 and TRBJ2-7, the complete variable domain is DVKVTQSSRYLVKRTGEKVFLECVQDMDHENMFWYRQDPGLGLRLIYFSYDVKMKEKGDIPEGYSVSREKKERFSLILESASTNQTSMYLCASSIGGFEYSYEQYFGPGTRLTVT.

As regards this clone: The sample has other DNA sequences that encode this CDR3 too. The chain has TRBV2 and TRBJ1-5; possibly TRBD1 for D (5 bases). V was clipped by 0 bases and J by 4 bases, with 10 bases between them. Per germline, CDR1 SNHLY and CDR2 FYNNEI. The CDR3 is 15 amino acids. For the CDR3, the DNA is TGTGCCAGCAGTGAAGCCCCCAGGGAGAATCAGCCCCAGCATTTT. Translation: CASSEAPRENQPQHF.

Here the CDR3 reads CASSEMGARSPLHF. The CDR3 region has the DNA TGTGCCAGCAGTGAAATGGGGGCACGGTCACCCCTCCACTTT. The chain uses TRBV25-1 and TRBJ1-6; D is possibly TRBD1 (6 bases). V lost 2 bases, J lost 10 bases, and 12 bases lay in between. CDR1 is MGHDK, CDR2 SYGVNS, per germline. This CDR3 has 14 amino acids.

The chain is built from TRBV5-1 and TRBJ2-3; D perhaps matches TRBD2 (5 bases). V gave up 4 bases and J gave up 6 bases, with 18 bases separating them. The CDR3 consists of 15 residues. Germline CDR1 and CDR2: SGHRS and YFSETQ. The CDR3 loop is CASSPEVLVRDTQYF. The CDR3 DNA follows: TGCGCCAGCAGCCCGGAGGTTCTAGTCCGCGATACGCAGTATTTT.

DNA for the CDR3: TGTGCCAGCAGTTACTCGATAGGACATACTAGTAATGAGCAGTTCTTC. Its protein product is CASSYSIGHTSNEQFF. This chain connects TRBV6-5 to TRBJ2-1; the D call may be TRBD1 or TRBD2 (5 bases each). There are 16 residues in the CDR3. Trimming shortened V by 0 bases and J by 7 bases, and 16 bases separated the two germline ends. The germline V gene encodes CDR1 MNHEY and CDR2 SVGAGI.

The chain couples TRBV27 to TRBJ1-1; D remains unclear. Germline V gene data show CDR1 as MNHEY and CDR2 as SMNVEV (reference sequence). There are 14 residues in the CDR3. Between the trimmed V and J ends, which lost 8 bases and 4 bases, there was a span of 17 bases. The CDR3 here is CASALGMGITEAFF. CDR3 DNA sequence: TGTGCCAGCGCTCTGGGAATGGGGATCACTGAAGCTTTCTTT.

This chain links TRBV19 with TRBJ2-3; 16 bases map to TRBD2. CDR3 length: 18 amino acids. Germline-derived CDR1 and CDR2 are LNHDA and SQIVND (reference sequence). Unmatched junction bases numbered 10, after V lost 5 bases and J lost 5 bases. The CDR3 protein is CASSASGTSGRALDTQYF. CDR3 coding DNA: TGTGCCAGTAGTGCTTCCGGGACTAGCGGGAGGGCCCTAGATACGCAGTATTTT. The entire variable domain, with the rest obtained from reference TRBV19 and TRBJ2-3, is as follows: DGGITQSPKYLFRKEGQNVTLSCEQNLNHDAMYWYRQDPGQGLRLIYYSQIVNDFQKGDIAEGYSVSREKKESFPLTVTSAQKNPTAFYLCASSASGTSGRALDTQYFGPGTRLTVL.

The gene calls are TRBV13 and TRBJ2-1; 8 positions match TRBD2. V gave up 5 bases and J gave up 4 bases; unmatched junction bases: 10. The germline gives CDR1 PRHDT, CDR2 FYEKMQ (reference sequence). This CDR3 comprises 16 residues. The CDR3 region has the DNA TGTGCCAGCAGCCTGGGCGGGGGGCAGACTTACAATGAGCAGTTCTTC. Amino acids: CASSLGGGQTYNEQFF.

The V and J genes are TRBV9 and TRBJ2-1, with 11 bases aligning to TRBD2. Germline CDR1 is SGDLS and CDR2 is YYNGEE. CDR3 length: 18 amino acids. V trimming: 4 bases; J trimming: 0 bases; junction bases outside the gene matches: 9. In DNA form, the CDR3 reads TGTGCCAGCAGCCGGACTAGCGGGTACCCGAGCTCCTACAATGAGCAGTTCTTC. Translation gives CASSRTSGYPSSYNEQFF.

The V and J genes are TRBV14 and TRBJ2-5, with D hard to call. Germline loops: CDR1 SGHDN, CDR2 FVKESK. The germline V and J ends were trimmed by 0 bases and 1 base, with 3 bases remaining between them. The CDR3 totals 13 residues. The CDR3 nucleotides read TGTGCCAGCAGCCAAGACGTCCAAGAGACCCAGTACTTC. Translation gives CASSQDVQETQYF.

Remarks on this clone: This sample also contains other DNA sequences that code for the same CDR3. The V gene is TRBV10-3, the J gene TRBJ1-1; a possible D gene is TRBD1 (6 bases). Germline-derived CDR1 and CDR2 are ENHRY and SYGVKD. Trimming left V 2 bases short and J 4 bases short, with 8 bases between. This CDR3 comprises 13 residues. CDR3 region: CAISEEGGTEAFF. The CDR3 DNA reads as TGTGCCATCAGTGAGGAGGGGGGCACTGAAGCTTTCTTT.

The table lists this clone with a few counts. V is TRBV27 and J is TRBJ2-5, with 10 nucleotides matching TRBD2. Germline assignment: CDR1 MNHEY and CDR2 SMNVEV (reference sequence). The CDR3 extends over 16 amino acids. V lost 4 bases, J lost 5 bases, and 10 bases stayed unmatched. CDR3 loop: CASSSPVLAGVETQYF. The DNA of the CDR3 is TGTGCCAGCAGTTCCCCGGTTCTAGCGGGAGTTGAGACCCAGTACTTC.

The chain carries TRBV7-8 and TRBJ2-7; TRBD1 is a possible D gene (5 bases). This CDR3 comprises 17 residues. V lost 1 base, J lost 0 bases, and 16 bases lay in between. Germline CDR1 and CDR2: SGHVS and FQNEAQ. The CDR3, as DNA: TGTGCCAGCAGCTTAGAGGGTGTGCGGACATACTCCTACGAGCAGTACTTC. Translated, it gives CASSLEGVRTYSYEQYF.

The rearrangement uses TRBV19 and TRBJ2-1; D gene uncertain. The CDR3 consists of 17 residues. V was clipped by 3 bases and J by 5 bases, with 20 bases between them. Germline V lookup: CDR1 LNHDA, CDR2 SQIVND (reference sequence). The CDR3 DNA is TGTGCCAGTAGTATCTTGGACCGATTCCAAGAAAACAATGAGCAGTTCTTC. Translation: CASSILDRFQENNEQFF.

V and J are TRBV9 and TRBJ2-1; 13 nucleotides agree with TRBD2. Germline loops: CDR1 SGDLS, CDR2 YYNGEE. The CDR3 sequence is 17 residues long. V dropped 4 bases and J dropped 8; count of bases not matched to a gene: 12. CDR3 DNA: TGTGCCAGCAGCCCCGGGACTAGCGGGACCTGGGGCGATGAGCAGTTCTTC. This gives the protein CASSPGTSGTWGDEQFF.

This clone occurred a few times. The chain uses TRBV19 and TRBJ1-4; no definite D call. CDR1 is LNHDA and CDR2 is SQIVND in the germline V gene (reference sequence). V dropped 6 bases and J dropped 3 bases, with 5 bases sitting between them. CDR3 length: 12 amino acids. The CDR3 reads CASRTANEKLFF. The CDR3 DNA reads as TGTGCCAGTAGGACGGCTAATGAAAAACTGTTTTTT. The full variable domain, in which reference TRBV19 and TRBJ1-4 provide the parts outside the CDR3, is DGGITQSPKYLFRKEGQNVTLSCEQNLNHDAMYWYRQDPGQGLRLIYYSQIVNDFQKGDIAEGYSVSREKKESFPLTVTSAQKNPTAFYLCASRTANEKLFFGSGTQLSVL.

This clone was seen just once. The rearrangement uses TRBV7-8 and TRBJ2-3; maybe TRBD1 (5 bases). With 1 base removed from V and 0 bases from J, the gap between germline ends came to 11 bases. From germline, CDR1 is SGHVS and CDR2 FQNEAQ. CDR3 length: 16 residues. The CDR3, as DNA: TGTGCCAGCAGCTTAGAGGGGATACCTAGCACAGATACGCAGTATTTT. Encoded protein: CASSLEGIPSTDTQYF.

CDR3 nucleotide sequence: TGTGCCAGCAGGCCGGGACAACCCACCTACGAGCAGTACTTC. Translated, it gives CASRPGQPTYEQYF. The chain couples TRBV7-9 to TRBJ2-7; D is possibly TRBD1 (6 bases). Trimming left V 6 bases short and J 2 bases short, with 14 bases between. The CDR3 length is 14 residues. CDR1 is SEHNR, CDR2 FQNEAQ, per germline (reference sequence).

V and J are TRBV6-4 and TRBJ2-2; D gene uncertain. V dropped 1 base and J dropped 0 bases, with 3 bases sitting between them. The CDR3 is made up of 14 amino acids. The germline CDR1 and CDR2 sequences are MRHNA and SNTAGT. Here the CDR3 reads CASSDFPNTGELFF. The CDR3 region has the DNA TGTGCCAGCAGTGACTTCCCGAACACCGGGGAGCTGTTTTTT.

V usage is TRBV2 and J usage is TRBJ2-7; TRBD2 agrees at 9 bases. There are 13 residues in the CDR3. From germline, CDR1 is SNHLY and CDR2 FYNNEI. Trimming removed 8 bases from V and 1 base from J; junction bases left unmatched: 3. As DNA, the CDR3 is TGTGCCAGCCAGACTAGCGGATCCTACGAGCAGTACTTC. Its protein is CASQTSGSYEQYF.

The chain combines TRBV11-2 with TRBJ2-1, with 14 bases identical to TRBD2. Germline CDR1 reads SGHAT; CDR2 reads FQNNGV. This CDR3 has 16 amino acids. Trimming at V came to 3 bases and at J to 8 bases, leaving 6 bases not matched to a gene. In DNA, the CDR3 is TGTGCCAGCAGCTTGGTGGGACTAGCGGGAGCGGATGAGCAGTTCTTC. It codes for CASSLVGLAGADEQFF.

The CDR3 sequence: CASSILAVGGSGNTIYF. CDR3 nucleotide sequence: TGTGCCAGTAGTATCCTCGCGGTAGGCGGCTCTGGAAACACCATATATTTT. The J gene is TRBJ1-3, the V gene TRBV19; D remains ambiguous. From germline, CDR1 is LNHDA and CDR2 SQIVND (reference sequence). The CDR3 runs 17 residues. Trimming took 3 bases from V and 0 from J, leaving 15 bases between them. The full variable domain, its missing parts supplied by reference TRBV19 and TRBJ1-3, is DGGITQSPKYLFRKEGQNVTLSCEQNLNHDAMYWYRQDPGQGLRLIYYSQIVNDFQKGDIAEGYSVSREKKESFPLTVTSAQKNPTAFYLCASSILAVGGSGNTIYFGEGSWLTVV.

The chain is built from TRBV4-2 and TRBJ2-2; TRBD2 is a possible D gene (6 bases). V shed 0 bases and J shed 4 bases, with 21 bases lying between them. From germline, CDR1 is LGHNA and CDR2 YNFKEQ. The CDR3 spans 19 residues. In DNA form, the CDR3 reads TGTGCCAGCAGCCAAGACAACACCCTAATGGGACTCTTCACCGGGGAGCTGTTTTTT. This sequence encodes CASSQDNTLMGLFTGELFF.

The V and J genes are TRBV19 and TRBJ2-7; 12 positions match TRBD2. The CDR3 is 14 amino acids. V lost 7 bases and J lost 7; bases outside the gene matches: 8. CDR1 is LNHDA, CDR2 SQIVND, per germline (reference sequence). For the CDR3, the DNA is TGTGCCAGTACCGGACTAGCGGGGCCCTGGGAGCAGTACTTC. It encodes CASTGLAGPWEQYF. Supplemented by reference TRBV19 and TRBJ2-7, the full variable domain reads DGGITQSPKYLFRKEGQNVTLSCEQNLNHDAMYWYRQDPGQGLRLIYYSQIVNDFQKGDIAEGYSVSREKKESFPLTVTSAQKNPTAFYLCASTGLAGPWEQYFGPGTRLTVT.

The chain has TRBV4-3 and TRBJ2-7, with 8 bases lining up with TRBD1. The length of the CDR3 is 15 residues. With V trimmed by 1 base and J by 5 bases, 7 bases remained unmatched. Germline V gene sequence: CDR1 LGHNA, CDR2 YSLEER. The CDR3 nucleotides read TGCGCCAGCAGCCAAGGCAGGACAGGGTTGGACGAGCAGTACTTC. This gives the protein CASSQGRTGLDEQYF.

The rearrangement joins TRBV27 to TRBJ2-7; TRBD2 aligns across 8 bases. The germline V gene encodes CDR1 MNHEY and CDR2 SMNVEV (reference sequence). V shed 3 bases and J 4 bases; nucleotides not matched to a gene: 5. The CDR3 is made up of 14 amino acids. CDR3 loop: CASSFGPSGYEQYF. As DNA, the CDR3 is TGTGCCAGCAGTTTTGGTCCTAGCGGGTACGAGCAGTACTTC.

In this sample, this clone turned up once. This chain uses TRBV4-3 with TRBJ2-7; TRBD1 is a possible D gene (6 bases). The CDR3 is 15 amino acids. In germline, CDR1 is LGHNA, CDR2 YSLEER. V was shortened by 0 bases and J by 6 bases, with 15 bases between the two germline ends. The CDR3 DNA reads as TGCGCCAGCAGCCAAGATAGGTACAGGGCCCTCGAGCAGTACTTC. It specifies CASSQDRYRALEQYF.

The V gene is TRBV5-6, the J gene TRBJ2-3; D remains ambiguous. This CDR3 has 13 residues. Germline V gene sequence: CDR1 SGHDT, CDR2 YYEEEE. V was clipped by 0 bases and J by 6 bases, with 8 bases between them. The CDR3 sequence is CASSLVGWDTQYF. The CDR3 DNA follows: TGTGCCAGCAGCTTGGTAGGTTGGGATACGCAGTATTTT.

This clone was counted once. The chain has TRBV10-3 and TRBJ2-4, with TRBD2 as a possible D gene (7 bases). V was pared by 7 bases and J by 1 base, with 17 bases between. The CDR3 consists of 16 residues. Looked up from germline, CDR1 is ENHRY and CDR2 is SYGVKD. Here the CDR3 reads CAITRVGGLAKNIQYF. The CDR3 DNA sequence: TGTGCCATCACCCGGGTCGGGGGGCTGGCCAAAAACATTCAGTACTTC.